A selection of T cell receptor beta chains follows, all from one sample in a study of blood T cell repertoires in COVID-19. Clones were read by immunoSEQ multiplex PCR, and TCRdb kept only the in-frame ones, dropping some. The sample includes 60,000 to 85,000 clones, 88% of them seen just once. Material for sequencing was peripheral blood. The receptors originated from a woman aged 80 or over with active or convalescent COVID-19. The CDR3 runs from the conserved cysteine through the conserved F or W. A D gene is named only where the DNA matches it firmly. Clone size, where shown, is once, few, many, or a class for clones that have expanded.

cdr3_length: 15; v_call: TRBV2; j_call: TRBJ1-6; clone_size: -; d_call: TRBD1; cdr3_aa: CASSLDRVYNSPLHF; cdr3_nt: TGTGCCAGCAGTCTCGACAGGGTCTATAATTCACCCCTCCACTTT
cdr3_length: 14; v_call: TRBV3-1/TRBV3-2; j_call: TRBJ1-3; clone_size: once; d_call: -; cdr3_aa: CASSQDLLGNTIYF; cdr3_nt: TGTGCCAGCAGCCAAGATCTTCTAGGAAACACCATATATTTT
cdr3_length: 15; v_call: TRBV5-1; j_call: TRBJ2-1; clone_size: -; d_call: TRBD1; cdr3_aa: CASSPGQGAYNEQFF; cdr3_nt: TGCGCCAGCAGCCCGGGACAGGGGGCCTACAATGAGCAGTTCTTC
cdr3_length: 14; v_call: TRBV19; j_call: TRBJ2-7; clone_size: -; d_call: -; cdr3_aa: CASSIVGGAYEQYF; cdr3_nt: TGTGCCAGTAGTATAGTCGGAGGGGCCTACGAGCAGTACTTC
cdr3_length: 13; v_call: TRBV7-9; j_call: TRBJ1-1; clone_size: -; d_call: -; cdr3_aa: CASSLDGGTEAFF; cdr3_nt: TGTGCCAGCAGCTTAGATGGAGGCACTGAAGCTTTCTTT
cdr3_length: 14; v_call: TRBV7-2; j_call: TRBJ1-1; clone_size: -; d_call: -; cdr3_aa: CASSFMRADTEAFF; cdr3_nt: TGTGCCAGCTCCTTCATGCGGGCCGACACTGAAGCTTTCTTT
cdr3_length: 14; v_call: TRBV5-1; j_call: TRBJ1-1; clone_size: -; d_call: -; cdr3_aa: CASSLERTLTEAFF; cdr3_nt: TGCGCCAGCAGCTTGGAACGGACACTCACTGAAGCTTTCTTT
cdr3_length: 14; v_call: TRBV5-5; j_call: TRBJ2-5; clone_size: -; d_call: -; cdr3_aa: CASSLGPGSETQYF; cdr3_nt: TGTGCCAGCAGCTTGGGTCCGGGTAGTGAGACCCAGTACTTC
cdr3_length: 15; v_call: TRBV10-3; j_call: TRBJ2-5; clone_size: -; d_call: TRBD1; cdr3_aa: CAIGRTGGEGETQYF; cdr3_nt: TGTGCCATCGGGAGGACAGGGGGCGAGGGAGAGACCCAGTACTTC
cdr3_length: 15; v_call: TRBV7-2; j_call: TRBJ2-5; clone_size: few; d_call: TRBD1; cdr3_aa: CASSQQGKRGETQYF; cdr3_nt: TGTGCCAGCAGCCAACAGGGGAAGAGGGGGGAGACCCAGTACTTC
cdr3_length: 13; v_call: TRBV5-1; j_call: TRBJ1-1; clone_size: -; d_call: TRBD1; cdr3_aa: CASGTGGNTEAFF; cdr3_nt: TGCGCCAGCGGGACAGGGGGGAACACTGAAGCTTTCTTT
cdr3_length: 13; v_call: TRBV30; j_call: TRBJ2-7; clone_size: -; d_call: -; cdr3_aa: CAWSRDSSYEQYF; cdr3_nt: TGTGCCTGGAGTAGGGACTCTTCCTACGAGCAGTACTTC
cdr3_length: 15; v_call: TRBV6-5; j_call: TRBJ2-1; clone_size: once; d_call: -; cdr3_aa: CASRRQRDTYNEQFF; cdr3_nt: TGTGCCAGCAGGCGGCAACGGGACACTTACAATGAGCAGTTCTTC
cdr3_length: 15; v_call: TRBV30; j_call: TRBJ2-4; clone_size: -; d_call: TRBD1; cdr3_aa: CAWSVGTGPKNIQYF; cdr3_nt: TGTGCCTGGAGTGTAGGGACAGGGCCCAAAAACATTCAGTACTTC
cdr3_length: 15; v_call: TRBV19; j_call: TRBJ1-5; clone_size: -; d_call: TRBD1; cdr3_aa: CASSIGQGDNQPQHF; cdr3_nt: TGTGCCAGTAGTATAGGACAGGGGGACAATCAGCCCCAGCATTTT
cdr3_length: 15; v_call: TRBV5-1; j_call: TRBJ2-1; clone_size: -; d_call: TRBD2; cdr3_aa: CASSLSSGANNEQFF; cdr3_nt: TGCGCCAGCAGCCTATCTAGCGGTGCGAACAATGAGCAGTTCTTC
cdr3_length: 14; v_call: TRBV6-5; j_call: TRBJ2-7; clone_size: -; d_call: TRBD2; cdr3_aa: CASSPSGSKYEQYF; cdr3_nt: TGTGCCAGCAGTCCTAGCGGGAGTAAGTACGAGCAGTACTTC
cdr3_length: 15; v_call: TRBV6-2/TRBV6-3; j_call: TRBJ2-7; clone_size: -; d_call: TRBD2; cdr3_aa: CASSYKAGGDYEQYF; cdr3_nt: TGTGCCAGCAGTTACAAGGCGGGGGGTGACTACGAGCAGTACTTC
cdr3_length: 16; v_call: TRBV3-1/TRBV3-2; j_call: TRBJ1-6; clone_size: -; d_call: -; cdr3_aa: CASSQAAGYYNSPLHF; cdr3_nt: TGTGCCAGCAGCCAAGCGGCAGGGTACTATAATTCACCCCTCCACTTT
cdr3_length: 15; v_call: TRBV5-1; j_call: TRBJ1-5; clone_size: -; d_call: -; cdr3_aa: CASSLAGGTVQPQHF; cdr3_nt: TGCGCCAGCAGCTTGGCTGGAGGTACGGTTCAGCCCCAGCATTTT
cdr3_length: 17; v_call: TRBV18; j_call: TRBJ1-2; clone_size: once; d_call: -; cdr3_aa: CASSPMGVQGKGYGYTF; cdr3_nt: TGTGCCAGCTCACCTATGGGCGTACAGGGAAAGGGCTATGGCTACACCTTC
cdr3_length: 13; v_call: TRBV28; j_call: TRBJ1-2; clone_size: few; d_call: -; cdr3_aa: CASSLRGGYGYTF; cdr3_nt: TGTGCCAGCAGTTTACGGGGTGGCTATGGCTACACCTTC
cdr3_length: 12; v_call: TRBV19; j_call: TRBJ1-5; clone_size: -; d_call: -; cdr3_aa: CASTARGAPQHF; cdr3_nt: TGTGCCAGTACGGCCCGCGGGGCGCCCCAGCATTTT
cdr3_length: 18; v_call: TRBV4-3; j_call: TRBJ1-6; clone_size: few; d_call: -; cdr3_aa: CASSQSGWAGEGNSPLHF; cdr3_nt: TGCGCCAGCAGCCAATCTGGGTGGGCAGGGGAAGGAAATTCACCCCTCCACTTT
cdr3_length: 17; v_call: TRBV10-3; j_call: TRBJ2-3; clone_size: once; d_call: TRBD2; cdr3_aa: CAISEPKGLAGTDTQYF; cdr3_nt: TGTGCCATCAGTGAGCCGAAGGGACTAGCGGGTACAGATACGCAGTATTTT
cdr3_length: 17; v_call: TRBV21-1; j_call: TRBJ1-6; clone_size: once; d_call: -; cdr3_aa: CASSKGGQGLGNSPLHF; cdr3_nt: TGTGCCAGCAGCAAAGGGGGGCAGGGCCTGGGGAATTCACCCCTCCACTTT
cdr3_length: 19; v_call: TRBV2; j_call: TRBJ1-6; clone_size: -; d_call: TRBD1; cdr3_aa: CASTMSRTGALSYNSPLHF; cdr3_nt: TGTGCCAGCACCATGTCGAGGACAGGGGCGCTCTCCTATAATTCACCCCTCCACTTT
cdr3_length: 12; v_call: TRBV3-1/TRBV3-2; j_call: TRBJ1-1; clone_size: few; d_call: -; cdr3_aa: CASSQYQGEAFF; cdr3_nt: TGTGCCAGCAGCCAGTATCAGGGTGAAGCTTTCTTT
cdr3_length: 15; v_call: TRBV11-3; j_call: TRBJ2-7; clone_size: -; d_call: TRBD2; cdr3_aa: CASSSGRGRNALEYF; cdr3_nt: TGTGCCAGCAGCTCAGGGCGCGGGAGAAATGCCCTGGAGTACTTC
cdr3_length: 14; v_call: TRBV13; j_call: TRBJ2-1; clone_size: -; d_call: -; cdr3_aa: CASSLLYPLNEQFF; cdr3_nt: TGTGCCAGCAGCTTGTTATATCCACTTAATGAGCAGTTCTTC